The clone carrying this TCR beta chain came up many times. Its specificity is unknown. For the second PCR, which ran for roughly 6 to 11 cycles, a sample-barcoded 5' primer and a J-beta primer mix were used. Each cDNA molecule, via a template-switch adaptor with 12 random nucleotides, was tagged. Each sample yielded at least 3 million CDR3-containing paired-end reads. TCRdb fed the 5' RACE reads into MiXCR, producing one record per CDR3 protein. The sample has roughly 1,500,000 distinct CDR3 sequences; roughly 32% are singletons. The sample comes from a study of blood T cells in healthy people across ages. Overall study findings and caveats: Long-lived donors carried more naive CD4+ cells and greater diversity than aged donors.

The sequencing sample was made of blood. This sequence was found in a woman aged 25 to 45 in good health.

The chain's CDR3 is CASSYSGGSTDTQYF. In nucleotides, the CDR3 is TGTGCCAGCAGTTACTCGGGCGGAAGCACAGATACGCAGTATTTT. J is TRBJ2-3 and V is TRBV6-5; D is unclear. Germline V CDR1 and CDR2: MNHEY, SVGAGI. V shed 0 bases and J shed 0 bases, with 7 bases lying between them. CDR3 length equals 15 residues.